This T cell receptor beta chain was sequenced in a study of blood T cell repertoires in COVID-19. Looking at the study overall: The United States, Italy and Spain were the sources of the acute and convalescent COVID-19 samples. T cells, B-cell-depleted T cells, or PBMCs supplied cDNA or gDNA.

The V gene lost 4 bases and the J gene lost 6 bases, with 14 bases spanning the gap. Germline V gives CDR1 SGHTA, CDR2 FQGTGA. The CDR3 length is 14 residues. Source study methods: Researchers report that nucleated cell counts were estimated from reference gene primer amplification. The table came from immunoSEQ multiplex PCR; TCRdb's copy has only in-frame clones and leaves some out. V, J and clone size were drawn from that table, and D and trimming were deduced from the DNA. This repertoire shows about 26,000 clones, approximately 90% found once; its top ten account for around 2.8%. The TCR sequence derives from a human donor in a cohort sampled during active COVID-19. This chain joins TRBV7-3 and TRBJ2-3; the D gene is possibly TRBD2 (6 bases). The sequenced material came from peripheral blood. Here the CDR3 DNA reads TGTGCCAGCAGCTCTACCGAGCGGGCCGATACGCAGTATTTT. Translation gives CASSSTERADTQYF. Combining the CDR3 with reference TRBV7-3 and TRBJ2-3 gives the whole variable domain GAGVSQTPSNKVTEKGKYVELRCDPISGHTALYWYRQSLGQGPEFLIYFQGTGAADDSGLPNDRFFAVRPEGSVSTLKIQRTERGDSAVYLCASSSTERADTQYFGPGTRLTVL.